This TCR beta chain was captured by sequencing in a study of cytomegalovirus exposure and HLA in healthy donors. The CDR3 has 16 amino acids. The germline CDR1 and CDR2 sequences are MNHEY and SMNVEV (reference sequence). V lost 3 bases and J lost 6; bases outside the gene matches: 10. The PCR contained 60 Vbeta and 13 Jbeta primers. Using immunoSEQ multiplex PCR, the repertoire was profiled, and TCRdb retains in-frame clones only, with some absent. The sample lists around 200,000 clones; 82% were seen once. Sequenced input: PBMCs. This TCR came from a woman aged 18 to 35 in good health and CMV-seronegative. V gene TRBV27 combines with J gene TRBJ2-3, with 9 nucleotides matching TRBD2. For the CDR3, the DNA is TGTGCCAGCAGTTTGGGGGTAGCGGGGGTGTTGGATACGCAGTATTTT. Encoded protein: CASSLGVAGVLDTQYF.